This TCR beta chain is from a study of OX40 agonist ivuxolimab in advanced cancers. Across the whole study: Ivuxolimab was administered intravenously to patients at 0.01 to 10 mg/kg every 2 weeks.

Broader study findings: The mean number of expanded clones was higher in CD8+ T cells than in CD4+.

CDR3 length: 14 amino acids. Germline CDR1 is SGHNT and CDR2 is YYREEE (reference sequence). Trimming stripped 3 bases from V and 1 base from J, with 11 bases between. Notes on this clone: Antigen unknown.

Some clones are missing from TCRdb's copy, which holds only in-frame ones; the method was immunoSEQ multiplex PCR. The sample lists roughly 92,000 clones, 80% to 95% occurring once. The specimen comprised CD4+ or CD8+ T cells sorted from blood, sampled in a trial of the OX40 agonist ivuxolimab. This receptor was obtained from an adult with an advanced solid tumor such as melanoma, head and neck, liver or kidney cancer. V gene TRBV5-4 combines with J gene TRBJ2-7; TRBD1 might be the D (5 bases). This CDR3 reads CASSSPGHSYEQYF. DNA of the CDR3: TGTGCCAGCAGCTCCCCCGGACATTCCTACGAGCAGTACTTC.